These T cell receptor beta chains were read from a single sample in a study of blood T cell repertoires in COVID-19. The protocol was immunoSEQ multiplex PCR, while the TCRdb copy is restricted to in-frame clones and leaves out a portion. The table shows under 20,000 clones, with around 77% occurring only once. The source material was peripheral blood. Every receptor here comes from a man in his sixties or seventies with COVID-19, enrolled during active disease. The CDR3 runs from the conserved cysteine through the conserved F or W. The D gene is left open where the match is weak. Clone size is shown for a subset of rows, as once, few, many or a class of expanded clone.

j_call	clone_size	d_call	v_call	cdr3_nt	cdr3_aa
TRBJ2-7	-	TRBD2	TRBV27	TGTGCCAGCTGGCGGTCAGGGACTACCTACGAGCAGTACTTC	CASWRSGTTYEQYF
TRBJ1-2	-	TRBD1	TRBV7-3	TGTGCCAGCAGCGGTCCGACAGGGGTTGGCTACACCTTC	CASSGPTGVGYTF
TRBJ1-1	-	-	TRBV12-5	TGTGCTAGTGGTCCTTCCTGGAGGACTGAAGCTTTCTTT	CASGPSWRTEAFF
TRBJ2-1	-	TRBD2	TRBV5-1	TGCGCCAGCAGCCGGGGACTAGCGGGGGGAGGATACAATGAGCAGTTCTTC	CASSRGLAGGGYNEQFF
TRBJ1-1	-	TRBD1	TRBV6-2/TRBV6-3	TGTGCCAGCAGTTCCGATTCGACAGGGACTGAAGCTTTCTTT	CASSSDSTGTEAFF
TRBJ2-7	-	TRBD2	TRBV11-3	TGTGCCAGCAGCTTAGCGGGGGGATCCTACGAGCAGTACTTC	CASSLAGGSYEQYF
TRBJ1-2	-	-	TRBV20-1	TGCAGTGCAAGCGGTAGGGGCTACACCTTC	CSASGRGYTF
TRBJ2-7	-	TRBD2	TRBV4-1	TGCGCCAGCAGCCGCGATCTAGCGGCCTCCTACGAGCAGTACTTC	CASSRDLAASYEQYF
TRBJ1-2	-	-	TRBV19	TGTGCCAGTAGTATAGATCCCCGGCGGGGCTACACCTTC	CASSIDPRRGYTF
TRBJ1-2	few	-	TRBV2	TGTGCCAGCAGGAACAGGTCCCCCCACTATGGCTACACCTTC	CASRNRSPHYGYTF
TRBJ2-7	-	TRBD1	TRBV5-1	TGCGCCAGCAGCTTGGGAGGTCAGGGGGTGCATTACGAGCAGTACTTC	CASSLGGQGVHYEQYF
TRBJ1-5	-	-	TRBV19	TGTGCCAGTAGTATAGGGGGCTCGGTACGCAATCAGCCCCAGCATTTT	CASSIGGSVRNQPQHF
TRBJ1-1	-	-	TRBV15	TGTGCCACCAGCAGAGAACAGGGTTCAGCTTTCTTT	CATSREQGSAFF
TRBJ2-1	-	TRBD2	TRBV19	TGTGCCAGCCGACTAGCGGGAGATTTGAATGAGCAGTTCTTC	CASRLAGDLNEQFF
TRBJ1-6	-	TRBD1	TRBV30	TGTGCCTGGATCCGTGGGACAGGGAAGTTTGGAAATTCACCCCTCCACTTT	CAWIRGTGKFGNSPLHF
TRBJ1-5	-	-	TRBV18	TGTGCCAGCTCACCACAGGGGGTTGATCAGCCCCAGCATTTT	CASSPQGVDQPQHF
TRBJ1-1	few	-	TRBV3-1/TRBV3-2	TGTGCCAGCAGCCAAGGTCTAGGAGCAGAAGCTTTCTTT	CASSQGLGAEAFF
TRBJ2-1	-	TRBD1	TRBV24-1	TGTGCCACCAGTGATTACAGACAGGGTTACAATGAGCAGTTCTTC	CATSDYRQGYNEQFF
TRBJ1-6	few	TRBD1	TRBV19	TGTGCCAGTAGCAGCGGGGGACAGGGCAATAATTCACCCCTCCACTTT	CASSSGGQGNNSPLHF
TRBJ2-1	few	TRBD2	TRBV9	TGTGCCAGCAACTCGGTGACGGGACTAGCGGGAGATTCGCAGTTCTTC	CASNSVTGLAGDSQFF
TRBJ2-3	-	-	TRBV19	TGTGCCAGTAGTATAGATCTCAGGGACTCAGATACGCAGTATTTT	CASSIDLRDSDTQYF
TRBJ1-5	-	TRBD1	TRBV2	TGTGCCAGCAGATCCGGGACAGGGTATCAGCCCCAGCATTTT	CASRSGTGYQPQHF
TRBJ2-2	-	TRBD2	TRBV6-4	TGTGCCAGCAGTGAGGGAAGCGGGACTTACACCGGGGAGCTGTTTTTT	CASSEGSGTYTGELFF
TRBJ1-1	few	-	TRBV19	TGTGCCAGTAGTATAGATCTAATCGGGGGGGAAGCTTTCTTT	CASSIDLIGGEAFF
TRBJ1-2	-	-	TRBV9	TGTGCCAGCAGCCCGTGGGGCATCGAGAACTATGGCTACACCTTC	CASSPWGIENYGYTF